These 32 T cell receptor beta chains were all obtained from the same sample, sequenced in a study of CD8 T cells in Susac syndrome. RNA was extracted with the RNeasy kit, and a quantity of roughly 0.5 to 1 ug was reverse transcribed using random hexamers. TCRdb re-analysed the immunoSEQ multiplex PCR reads in MiXCR, keeping a single row per CDR3 protein. This table holds some 450,000 distinct CDR3 sequences, 75% to 90% found once. The sequenced sample was CD8+ T cells from PBMCs. All receptors come from a human donor with multiple sclerosis.

This clonotype was picked up one time. The chain carries TRBV30 and TRBJ2-1, with unresolved D. The CDR3 runs 11 residues. V shed 3 bases and J shed 3 bases, with 3 bases lying between them. The germline gives CDR1 GTSNPN, CDR2 SVGIG (reference sequence). The CDR3 region has the DNA TGTGCCTGGAGAGTCTACAATGAGCAGTTCTTC. Residues: CAWRVYNEQFF. The full variable domain, in which reference TRBV30 and TRBJ2-1 provide the parts outside the CDR3, is SQTIHQWPATLVQPVGSPLSLECTVEGTSNPNLYWYRQAAGRGLQLLFYSVGIGQISSEVPQNLSASRPQDRQFILSSKKLLLSDSGFYLCAWRVYNEQFFGPGTRLTVL.

The chain carries TRBV5-4 and TRBJ1-4, with TRBD1 matching over 10 bases. The V gene's germline CDR1 is SGHNT and CDR2 YYREEE (reference sequence). The CDR3 consists of 14 residues. Trimming cost V 4 bases and J 5 bases; bases outside gene matches: 2. The CDR3 sequence is CASSRTGGNEKLFF. CDR3 nucleotide sequence: TGTGCCAGCAGCCGGACAGGGGGGAATGAAAAACTGTTTTTT. The complete variable domain, with remaining parts taken from reference TRBV5-4 and TRBJ1-4, reads ETGVTQSPTHLIKTRGQQVTLRCSSQSGHNTVSWYQQALGQGPQFIFQYYREEENGRGNFPPRFSGLQFPNYSSELNVNALELDDSALYLCASSRTGGNEKLFFGSGTQLSVL.

V and J are TRBV9 and TRBJ1-5; tentative D call: TRBD1 (6 bases). V was clipped by 4 bases and J by 7 bases, with 15 bases between them. The CDR3 runs to 14 residues. The germline V gene has CDR1 SGDLS and CDR2 YYNGEE. CDR3 bases: TGTGCCAGCAGCCCCGGGGGGGCGGCGCAGCCCCAGCATTTT. Its protein is CASSPGGAAQPQHF. Using reference TRBV9 and TRBJ1-5 for the parts outside the CDR3, the full variable domain is DSGVTQTPKHLITATGQRVTLRCSPRSGDLSVYWYQQSLDQGLQFLIQYYNGEERAKGNILERFSAQQFPDLHSELNLSSLELGDSALYFCASSPGGAAQPQHFGDGTRLSIL.

This chain links TRBV12-3 or TRBV12-4 with TRBJ1-5; D is possibly TRBD1 (5 bases). Trimming stripped 3 bases from V and 0 bases from J, with 9 bases between. CDR3 size: 15 residues. Here the CDR3 reads CASSFGTVSNQPQHF. CDR3 sequence (DNA): TGTGCCAGCAGTTTTGGGACGGTTAGCAATCAGCCCCAGCATTTT.

For this clonotype: A read error may produce the germline difference seen at one junction end. J is TRBJ1-1 and V is TRBV29-1; TRBD1 might be the D (5 bases). This CDR3 is built from 8 residues. Germline CDR1 and CDR2: SQVTM and ANQGSEA. The CDR3: CSDPGGGF. DNA of the CDR3: TGCAGCGACCCCGGGGGGGGCTTT. The whole variable domain, filled in from reference TRBV29-1 and TRBJ1-1, reads SAVISQKPSRDICQRGTSLTIQCQVDSQVTMMFWYRQQPGQSLTLIATANQGSEATYESGFVIDKFPISRPNLTFSTLTVSNMSPEDSSIYLCSDPGGGFGQGTRLTVV.

This rearrangement joins TRBV20-1 to TRBJ2-7; 7 positions match TRBD1. The junction had 7 bases not matched to a gene; V was cut back by 0 bases and J by 2 bases. The CDR3 has 15 amino acids. Germline CDR1 DFQATT, CDR2 SNEGSKA (reference sequence). This CDR3 is CSARDLNRGTYEQYF. CDR3 nucleotides: TGCAGTGCTAGAGATCTCAACAGGGGCACCTACGAGCAGTACTTC.

The J gene is TRBJ2-2, the V gene TRBV28; D is tentatively TRBD1 or TRBD2 (5 bases each). The V and J ends lost 2 bases and 8 bases respectively, with 15 bases between them. The CDR3 totals 15 residues. Germline-derived CDR1 and CDR2 are MDHEN and SYDVKM. The CDR3 nucleotides read TGTGCCAGCAGTTTAGAGGGGACCATACTGGGGGAGCTGTTTTTT. Translation gives CASSLEGTILGELFF.

The chain recombines TRBV4-1 with TRBJ1-5; unclear D gene. The length of the CDR3 is 17 residues. Looked up from germline, CDR1 is MGHRA and CDR2 is YSYEKL. Trimming took off 0 bases at V and 4 bases at J, with 16 bases between the two ends. For the CDR3, the DNA is TGCGCCAGCAGCCAAGAGGGAGTTGGTGCGAATAATCAGCCCCAGCATTTT. Residues: CASSQEGVGANNQPQHF.

This clonotype was detected a few times. The gene calls are TRBV4-1 and TRBJ2-1, with TRBD1 matching over 9 bases. This CDR3 spans 19 amino acids. In germline, CDR1 is MGHRA, CDR2 YSYEKL. J lost 2 bases, V lost 4 bases, and 15 bases had no gene match. The CDR3 region has the DNA TGCGCCAGCAGCCGGGGGGCGGGACAGGGAACAAAGGCCTACAATGAGCAGTTCTTC. Its translation: CASSRGAGQGTKAYNEQFF.

V usage is TRBV7-6 and J usage is TRBJ2-5; TRBD1 matches 10 bases. The CDR3 has 15 residues. Germline assignment: CDR1 SGHVS and CDR2 FNYEAQ. V lost 6 bases, J lost 5 bases, and 9 bases stayed unmatched. The CDR3 sequence: CASRGRTGGAETQYF. The CDR3 region has the DNA TGTGCCAGCAGAGGGAGGACAGGGGGAGCGGAGACCCAGTACTTC.

In its sample, this clonotype was seen many times. The junction departs from germline at one end; a sequencing error may be responsible. The CDR3 loop is CASSQGGYEQYF. The DNA of the CDR3 is TGTGCCAGCAGCCAGGGGGGGTACGAGCAGTACTTC. V usage is TRBV4-1 and J usage is TRBJ2-7; D may match TRBD1 or TRBD2 (7 bases each). The CDR3 is 12 amino acids. Germline CDR1 is MGHRA and CDR2 is YSYEKL.

The J gene is TRBJ2-2, the V gene TRBV20-1; no clear D gene. In germline, CDR1 is DFQATT, CDR2 SNEGSKA (reference sequence). The ends were cut back, 1 base at V and 6 bases at J, with 18 bases in the middle. The CDR3 is 16 amino acids. The chain's CDR3 is CSARAKPGQAAGELFF. In DNA, the CDR3 is TGCAGTGCTAGAGCTAAACCTGGGCAAGCTGCCGGGGAGCTGTTTTTT.

This chain links TRBV6-5 with TRBJ2-5, with 7 bases lining up with TRBD1. The CDR3 loop spans 16 amino acids. Germline V CDR1 and CDR2: MNHEY, SVGAGI. V lost 2 bases, J lost 3 bases, and 9 bases stayed unmatched. DNA for the CDR3: TGTGCCAGCAGTTACCCCGCGACAGGGAAGGAAGAGACCCAGTACTTC. Translation: CASSYPATGKEETQYF.

V gene TRBV5-1 combines with J gene TRBJ1-1; D call uncertain. This CDR3 has 14 amino acids. CDR1 is SGHRS and CDR2 is YFSETQ in the germline V gene. V was shortened by 1 base and J by 0 bases, with 7 bases between the two germline ends. CDR3 in amino acids: CASSLSLMNTEAFF. CDR3 DNA sequence: TGCGCCAGCAGCTTGAGCCTGATGAACACTGAAGCTTTCTTT.

This chain joins TRBV19 and TRBJ2-6; D remains ambiguous. The V gene's germline CDR1 is LNHDA and CDR2 SQIVND (reference sequence). This CDR3 has 15 residues. V was shortened by 3 bases and J by 3 bases, with 9 bases between the two germline ends. The DNA of the CDR3 is TGTGCCAGTAGTATCCAGTTTTTTGGGGCCAACGTCCTGACTTTC. This translates into CASSIQFFGANVLTF.

Here the CDR3 reads CASSFIVGQGGGNEQFF. As DNA, the CDR3 is TGTGCCAGCAGTTTCATCGTCGGGCAGGGAGGTGGCAATGAGCAGTTCTTC. The chain employs TRBV12-3 or TRBV12-4 and TRBJ2-1, with D possibly being TRBD2 (6 bases). The CDR3 is made up of 17 amino acids. V was clipped by 3 bases and J by 6 bases, with 21 bases between them.

The V gene is TRBV6-1, the J gene TRBJ1-5; 7 positions agree with TRBD1. The germline gives CDR1 MNHNS, CDR2 SASEGT. The junction had 6 bases not matched to a gene; V was cut back by 6 bases and J by 4 bases. This CDR3 is built from 14 residues. The CDR3 region has the DNA TGTGCCAGCAGGGAGACAGGGCTGAATCAGCCCCAGCATTTT. Residues: CASRETGLNQPQHF.

This clonotype has just a few counts. V gene TRBV2 combines with J gene TRBJ1-6; D call uncertain. Per the germline V gene, CDR1 is SNHLY and CDR2 is FYNNEI. The CDR3 loop spans 15 amino acids. Trimming removed 4 bases at V and 0 bases at J, with 7 bases between. The CDR3 DNA sequence: TGTGCCAGCAGTGGTGAGAGCTCCTATAATTCACCCCTCCACTTT. It specifies CASSGESSYNSPLHF.

The V call is TRBV2, the J call TRBJ2-2; 8 bases align to TRBD2. Germline V gene lookup returns CDR1 SNHLY and CDR2 FYNNEI. The V segment lost 1 base and the J segment 3 bases; nucleotides outside the gene matches: 13. The CDR3 is 19 amino acids. DNA of the CDR3: TGTGCCAGCAGTGAAGAGATAATAGCGGGACTGTCGGACACCGGGGAGCTGTTTTTT. The encoded protein is CASSEEIIAGLSDTGELFF.

This clonotype was observed a few times. The V call is TRBV19, the J call TRBJ1-1, with 7 bases aligning to TRBD1. The CDR3 is 12 residues long. Germline V gene sequence: CDR1 LNHDA, CDR2 SQIVND (reference sequence). The junction had 7 bases not matched to a gene; V was cut back by 7 bases and J by 8 bases. The CDR3 loop reads CASMGSDREAFF. The DNA of the CDR3 is TGTGCCAGTATGGGTTCGGACAGGGAAGCTTTCTTT.

The J gene is TRBJ2-7, the V gene TRBV11-2; 7 nucleotides line up with TRBD2. Trimming at V came to 3 bases and at J to 4 bases, leaving 9 bases not matched to a gene. This CDR3 comprises 15 residues. Germline CDR1 SGHAT, CDR2 FQNNGV. For the CDR3, the DNA is TGTGCCAGCAGCTTCGCGGGCGGACTAGGGTACGAGCAGTACTTC. Protein: CASSFAGGLGYEQYF. Drawing the rest from reference TRBV11-2 and TRBJ2-7, the complete variable domain is EAGVAQSPRYKIIEKRQSVAFWCNPISGHATLYWYQQILGQGPKLLIQFQNNGVVDDSQLPKDRFSAERLKGVDSTLKIQPAKLEDSAVYLCASSFAGGLGYEQYFGPGTRLTVT.

The chain has TRBV5-1 and TRBJ2-7; TRBD1 agrees at 9 bases. After removal of 4 bases from V and 4 bases from J, the junction contained 9 bases not matched to a gene. CDR3 length equals 15 residues. Germline V lookup: CDR1 SGHRS, CDR2 YFSETQ. The CDR3 DNA follows: TGCGCCAGCAGCGACATAGGGACAGGGAGATACGAGCAGTACTTC. Residues: CASSDIGTGRYEQYF.

CDR3 sequence (DNA): TGTGCCAGCAGCCACCGGACTAGCGGGAGTAGCACAGATACGCAGTATTTT. Translating it yields CASSHRTSGSSTDTQYF. The chain uses TRBV3-1 and TRBJ2-3, with TRBD2 identical over 13 bases. V shed 3 bases, J shed 0 bases, and the junction held 3 bases outside the gene matches. This CDR3 region has 17 residues. CDR1 LGHDT and CDR2 YNNKEL come from the germline V gene (reference sequence).

The V and J genes are TRBV3-1 and TRBJ2-1; the match to TRBD2 covers 8 bases. Germline V gene lookup returns CDR1 LGHDT and CDR2 YNNKEL (reference sequence). The J segment lost 8 bases and the V segment lost 1 base, leaving 16 bases of the junction unmatched. This CDR3 contains 18 residues. The CDR3 region is CASSQGLGGRITIYEQFF. The CDR3 DNA is TGTGCCAGCAGCCAAGGTCTAGGCGGGAGGATTACAATCTATGAGCAGTTCTTC.

V and J are TRBV6-1 and TRBJ2-7; no definite D call. Germline V gene lookup returns CDR1 MNHNS and CDR2 SASEGT. V gave up 6 bases and J gave up 4 bases, with 16 bases separating them. This CDR3 has 14 amino acids. CDR3 sequence reads: CASRPTVVGYEQYF. DNA for the CDR3: TGTGCCAGCAGGCCCACTGTTGTGGGATACGAGCAGTACTTC.

The genes are TRBV12-3 or TRBV12-4 and TRBJ2-7; D tentatively fits TRBD1 or TRBD2 (6 bases each). V lost 8 bases and J 1 base, leaving 15 bases between the germline ends. This CDR3 contains 14 residues. DNA of the CDR3: TGTGCCAGCGGCCTGGACAGCGGGTCCTACGAGCAGTACTTC. It specifies CASGLDSGSYEQYF.

This clonotype was seen a single time. The rearrangement joins TRBV4-1 to TRBJ1-2, with TRBD1 identical over 7 bases. The CDR3 sequence is 14 residues long. CDR1 is MGHRA and CDR2 is YSYEKL in the germline V gene. The junction had 3 bases not matched to a gene; V was cut back by 1 base and J by 4 bases. The CDR3 DNA follows: TGCGCCAGCAGCCAAGGGGGGACAGTCTATGGCTACACCTTC. Its protein product is CASSQGGTVYGYTF.

This rearrangement joins TRBV9 to TRBJ2-2; D is perhaps TRBD1 (5 bases). Deletions cut 3 bases from V and 0 bases from J, with 9 bases between. This CDR3 is 15 amino acids long. CDR1 and CDR2 from the germline V gene are SGDLS and YYNGEE. Written as DNA, the CDR3 is TGTGCCAGCAGCGGGGGCAGCCCGAACACCGGGGAGCTGTTTTTT. Amino acids: CASSGGSPNTGELFF. Supplemented by reference TRBV9 and TRBJ2-2, the full variable domain reads DSGVTQTPKHLITATGQRVTLRCSPRSGDLSVYWYQQSLDQGLQFLIQYYNGEERAKGNILERFSAQQFPDLHSELNLSSLELGDSALYFCASSGGSPNTGELFFGEGSRLTVL.

This rearrangement joins TRBV30 to TRBJ2-7; TRBD2 might be the D (5 bases). Germline assignment: CDR1 GTSNPN and CDR2 SVGIG (reference sequence). V was trimmed by 5 bases and J by 2 bases, leaving 16 bases between them. The CDR3 totals 14 residues. The CDR3 is CAWVRPGETYEQYF. The DNA of the CDR3 is TGTGCCTGGGTCAGACCCGGGGAGACCTACGAGCAGTACTTC.

The J gene is TRBJ2-7, the V gene TRBV7-9; D is unclear. Germline V gene data show CDR1 as SEHNR and CDR2 as FQNEAQ (reference sequence). Deletions cut 5 bases from V and 2 bases from J, with 10 bases between. This CDR3 is 13 amino acids long. DNA for the CDR3: TGTGCCAGCAGCCAACCTCCGCCCTACGAGCAGTACTTC. Protein product: CASSQPPPYEQYF.

The chain carries TRBV28 and TRBJ2-7; D possibly uses TRBD1 or TRBD2 (6 bases each). Germline V gene data show CDR1 as MDHEN and CDR2 as SYDVKM. The germline V and J ends were trimmed by 2 bases and 5 bases, with 10 bases remaining between them. There are 13 residues in the CDR3. The CDR3 is CASSLRGGHEQYF. The CDR3, as DNA: TGTGCCAGCAGTTTAAGAGGGGGGCACGAGCAGTACTTC.

This chain connects TRBV5-1 to TRBJ2-1, with D tentatively TRBD2 (6 bases). V was pared by 6 bases and J by 3 bases, with 22 bases between. CDR1 and CDR2 (germline): SGHRS, YFSETQ. The CDR3 contains 17 residues. CDR3 in amino acids: CASIIGGSLGHYNEQFF. The CDR3 DNA reads TGCGCCAGCATCATCGGAGGGAGCCTCGGGCACTACAATGAGCAGTTCTTC.